This T cell receptor (beta chain) was recovered during a study of blood T cells in healthy people across ages. For the study at large: There was about one barcoded beta molecule captured by template switching per two T cells. The study, taken as a whole, reports: Researchers judged that diversity estimates from one million T cells fell short of true values.

Concerning this clonotype itself: Its antigen is unknown.

Together with a sample-barcoded 5' primer, a J-beta primer mix was included in a second PCR lasting 7 to 11 cycles. TCRdb re-called the 5' RACE reads through MiXCR, storing one row per CDR3 protein. Of 800,000 to 950,000 distinct CDR3 sequences listed, about 27% are singletons. The CDR3 runs to 17 residues. These data were likewise used in another study, on T cells of mothers and their children. That paper notes: Samples were obtained from a few healthy Caucasian mothers and their six children. Thymic selection shapes TCR recombination output in related pairs, and it does so similarly in unrelated pairs.

The chain uses TRBV21-1 and TRBJ2-1; TRBD1 is the table's D call, not checked against the DNA. TRBV21-1 is termed a pseudogene. The sequencing sample was made of blood. This TCR was recovered from a woman in her 40s in good health. In DNA, the CDR3 is TGTGCCAGCAGCACGTTGAACAGGGAGTTTGTCACCAATGAGCAGTTCTTC. This encodes CASSTLNREFVTNEQFF.